These 2 T cell receptor beta chains came from one sample sequenced in a study of Graves' ophthalmopathy and Graves' hyperthyroidism. Amplified material comprised TCR beta CDR3 regions derived from RNA transcripts. First-round RT-PCR used HTBI primers; second-round multiplex PCR followed. TCRdb fed the multiplex PCR reads into MiXCR, producing one record per CDR3 protein. The sample holds over a million distinct CDR3 sequences; about 40% are singletons and the top ten take 8.5% to 14%. Input material: peripheral blood or thyroid tissue (not recorded which). The receptors originated from an adult man with Graves' hyperthyroidism.

This clonotype was detected ten times or more. The rearrangement links TRBV12-3 or TRBV12-4 to TRBJ1-1; maybe TRBD1 (6 bases). Trimming stripped 6 bases from V and 0 bases from J, with 14 bases between. The CDR3 has 15 residues. The DNA for the CDR3 is TGTGCCAGCAGCAAAGAACAGGGATTGAACACTGAAGCTTTCTTT. This codes for CASSKEQGLNTEAFF.

In this sample, this clonotype turned up once. The chain carries TRBV7-7 and TRBJ2-5; 12 bases agree with TRBD2. This CDR3 contains 16 residues. J was trimmed by 9 bases and V by 4 bases; bases with no gene match: 12. Germline V lookup: CDR1 SSHAT, CDR2 FNYEAQ (reference sequence). The CDR3 spells CASSSTAETSGSSQYF. The CDR3 nucleotides are TGTGCCAGCAGCTCAACAGCCGAGACTAGCGGGAGTTCCCAGTACTTC.